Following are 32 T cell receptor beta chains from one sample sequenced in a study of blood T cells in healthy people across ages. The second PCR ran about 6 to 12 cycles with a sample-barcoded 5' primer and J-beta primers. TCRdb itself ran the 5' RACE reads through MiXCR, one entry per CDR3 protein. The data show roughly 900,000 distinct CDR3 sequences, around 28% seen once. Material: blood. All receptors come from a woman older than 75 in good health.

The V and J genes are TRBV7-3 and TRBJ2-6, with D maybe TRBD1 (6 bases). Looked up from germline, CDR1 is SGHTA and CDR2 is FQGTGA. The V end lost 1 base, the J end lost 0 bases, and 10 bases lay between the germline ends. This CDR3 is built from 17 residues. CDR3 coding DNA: TGTGCCAGCAGCTTAAAGGGACAAAGCTCTGGGGCCAACGTCCTGACTTTC. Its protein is CASSLKGQSSGANVLTF.

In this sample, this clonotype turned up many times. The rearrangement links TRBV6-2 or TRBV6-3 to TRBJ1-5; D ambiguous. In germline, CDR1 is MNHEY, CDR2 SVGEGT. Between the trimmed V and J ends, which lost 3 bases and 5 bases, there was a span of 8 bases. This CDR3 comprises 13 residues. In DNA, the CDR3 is TGTGCCAGCAGTTATAACGGTTATCAGCCCCAGCATTTT. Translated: CASSYNGYQPQHF.

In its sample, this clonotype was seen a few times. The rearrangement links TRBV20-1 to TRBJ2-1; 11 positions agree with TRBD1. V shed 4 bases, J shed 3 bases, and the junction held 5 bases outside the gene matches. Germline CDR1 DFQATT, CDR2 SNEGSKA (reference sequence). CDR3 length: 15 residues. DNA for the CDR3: TGCAGTGCTATCACCGGGACAGGGGGCTACAATGAGCAGTTCTTC. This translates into CSAITGTGGYNEQFF.

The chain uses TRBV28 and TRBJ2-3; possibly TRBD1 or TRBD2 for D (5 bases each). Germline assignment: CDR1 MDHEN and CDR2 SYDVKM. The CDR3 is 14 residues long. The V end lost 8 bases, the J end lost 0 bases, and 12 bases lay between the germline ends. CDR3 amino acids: CASGEWGSTDTQYF. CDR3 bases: TGTGCCAGCGGCGAGTGGGGGAGCACAGATACGCAGTATTTT.

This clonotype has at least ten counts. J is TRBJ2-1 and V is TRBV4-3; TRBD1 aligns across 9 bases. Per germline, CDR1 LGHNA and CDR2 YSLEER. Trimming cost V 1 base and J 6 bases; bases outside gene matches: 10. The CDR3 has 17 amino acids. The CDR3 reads CASSQAGQGIGSNEQFF. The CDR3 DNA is TGCGCCAGCAGCCAAGCGGGACAGGGAATAGGAAGCAATGAGCAGTTCTTC.

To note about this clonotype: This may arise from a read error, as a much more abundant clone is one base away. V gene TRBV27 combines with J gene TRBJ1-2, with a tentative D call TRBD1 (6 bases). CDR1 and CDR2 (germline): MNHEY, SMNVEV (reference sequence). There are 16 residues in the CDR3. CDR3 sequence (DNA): TGTGCCAGCTCGATTGGGGTCCTTAGGGGGATCTATAGCTACACCTTC. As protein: CASSIGVLRGIYSYTF.

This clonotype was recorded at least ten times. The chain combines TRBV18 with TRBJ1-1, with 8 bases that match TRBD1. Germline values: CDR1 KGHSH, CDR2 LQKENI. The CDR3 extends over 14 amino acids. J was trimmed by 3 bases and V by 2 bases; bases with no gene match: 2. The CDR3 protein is CASSPSDRDTEAFF. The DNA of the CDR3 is TGTGCCAGCTCACCATCGGACAGGGACACTGAAGCTTTCTTT.

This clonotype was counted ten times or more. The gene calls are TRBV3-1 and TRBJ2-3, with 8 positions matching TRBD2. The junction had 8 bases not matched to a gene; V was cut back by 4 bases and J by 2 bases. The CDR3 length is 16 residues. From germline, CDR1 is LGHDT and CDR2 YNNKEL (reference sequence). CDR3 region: CASSPERGSITDTQYF. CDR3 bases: TGTGCCAGCAGCCCCGAGCGGGGGTCTATCACAGATACGCAGTATTTT.

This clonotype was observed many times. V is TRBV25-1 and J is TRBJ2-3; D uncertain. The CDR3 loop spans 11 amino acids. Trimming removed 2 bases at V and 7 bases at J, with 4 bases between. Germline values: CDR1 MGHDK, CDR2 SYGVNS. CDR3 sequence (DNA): TGTGCCAGCAGTGAAGCTAATACGCAGTATTTT. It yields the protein CASSEANTQYF.

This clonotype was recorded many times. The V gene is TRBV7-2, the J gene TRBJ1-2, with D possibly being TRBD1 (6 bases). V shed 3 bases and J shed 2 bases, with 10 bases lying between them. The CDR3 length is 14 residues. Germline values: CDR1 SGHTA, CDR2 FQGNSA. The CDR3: CASSFWTDNYGYTF. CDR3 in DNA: TGTGCCAGCAGCTTTTGGACAGACAACTATGGCTACACCTTC.

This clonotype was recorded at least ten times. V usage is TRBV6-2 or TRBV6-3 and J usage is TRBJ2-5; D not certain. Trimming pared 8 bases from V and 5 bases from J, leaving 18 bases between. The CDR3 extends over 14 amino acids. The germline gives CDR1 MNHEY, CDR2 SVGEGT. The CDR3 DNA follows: TGTGCCAGCCGACAACTGGACCCCCGGGAGACCCAGTACTTC. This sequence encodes CASRQLDPRETQYF.

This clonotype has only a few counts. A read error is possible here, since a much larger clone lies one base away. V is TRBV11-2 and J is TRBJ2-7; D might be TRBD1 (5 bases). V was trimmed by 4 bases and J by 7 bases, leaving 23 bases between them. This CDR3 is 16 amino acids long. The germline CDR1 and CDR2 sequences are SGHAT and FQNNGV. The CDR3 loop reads CASSSRDGQGFNEQYF. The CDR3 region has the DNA TGTGCCAGCAGCTCCAGAGACGGTCAGGGTTTCAATGAGCAGTACTTC.

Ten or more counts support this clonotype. CDR3 DNA: TGTGCCAGCAGTTCTGGGGAACTAGCCTCCTACAATGAGCAGTTCTTC. Amino acids: CASSSGELASYNEQFF. The V and J genes are TRBV12-3 or TRBV12-4 and TRBJ2-1; weak D call: TRBD2 (6 bases). Trimming stripped 4 bases from V and 0 bases from J, with 13 bases between. This CDR3 spans 16 amino acids.

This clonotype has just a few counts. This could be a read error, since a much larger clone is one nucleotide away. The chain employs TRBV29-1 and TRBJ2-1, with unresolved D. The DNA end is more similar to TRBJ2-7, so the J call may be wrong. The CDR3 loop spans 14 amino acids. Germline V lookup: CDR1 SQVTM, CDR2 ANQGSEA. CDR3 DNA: TGCAGCGTTGAGCAAGGGAAGTACTACAATGAGCAGTACTTC. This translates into CSVEQGKYYNEQYF.

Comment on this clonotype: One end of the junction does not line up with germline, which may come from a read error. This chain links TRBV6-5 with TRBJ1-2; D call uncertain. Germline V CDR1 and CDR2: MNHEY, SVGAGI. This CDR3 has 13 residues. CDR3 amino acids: CASSYTATYGCTF. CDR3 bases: TGTGCCAGCAGTTACACAGCGACCTATGGCTGCACCTTC.

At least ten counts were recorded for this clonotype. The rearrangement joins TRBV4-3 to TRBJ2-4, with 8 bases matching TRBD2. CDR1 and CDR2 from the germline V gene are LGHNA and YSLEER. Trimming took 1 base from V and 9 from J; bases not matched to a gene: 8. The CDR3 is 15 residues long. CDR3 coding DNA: TGCGCCAGCAGCCAAGGGGGCGGGGGGCCTGCCATTCAGTACTTC. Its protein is CASSQGGGGPAIQYF.

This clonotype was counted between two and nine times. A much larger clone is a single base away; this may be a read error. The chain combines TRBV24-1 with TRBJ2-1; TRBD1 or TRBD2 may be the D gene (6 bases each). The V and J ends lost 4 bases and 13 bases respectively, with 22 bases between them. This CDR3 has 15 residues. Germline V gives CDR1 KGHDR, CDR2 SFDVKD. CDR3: CATSDYTKEGETQFF. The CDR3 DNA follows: TGTGCCACCAGTGACTACACTAAGGAGGGGGAGACCCAGTTCTTC.

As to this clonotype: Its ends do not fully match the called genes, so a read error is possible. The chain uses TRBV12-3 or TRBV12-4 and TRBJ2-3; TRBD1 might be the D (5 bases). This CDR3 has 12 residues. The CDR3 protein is CASSFKTDMQYF. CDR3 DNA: TGTGCCAGCAGTTTCAAGACAGATATGCAGTATTTT.

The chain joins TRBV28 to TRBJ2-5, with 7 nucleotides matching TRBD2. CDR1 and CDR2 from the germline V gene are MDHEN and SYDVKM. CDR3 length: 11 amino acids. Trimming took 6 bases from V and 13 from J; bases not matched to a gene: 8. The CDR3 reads CASRTSYERYF. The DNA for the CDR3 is TGTGCCAGCAGGACTAGCTACGAGCGGTACTTC.

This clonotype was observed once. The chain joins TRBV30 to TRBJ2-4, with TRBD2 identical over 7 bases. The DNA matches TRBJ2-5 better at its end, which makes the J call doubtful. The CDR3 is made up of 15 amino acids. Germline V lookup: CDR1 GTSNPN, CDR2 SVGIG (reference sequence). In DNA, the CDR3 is TGTGCCTGGAGTGTTGGGGAGGGGTACCAAGAGACCCAGTACTTC. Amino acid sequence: CAWSVGEGYQETQYF.

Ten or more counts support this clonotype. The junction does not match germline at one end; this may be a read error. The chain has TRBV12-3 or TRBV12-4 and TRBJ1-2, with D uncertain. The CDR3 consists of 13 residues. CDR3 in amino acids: CASSLVPNYGYTF. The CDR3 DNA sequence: TGTGCCAGCAGCTTAGTCCCTAACTATGGCTACACCTTC.

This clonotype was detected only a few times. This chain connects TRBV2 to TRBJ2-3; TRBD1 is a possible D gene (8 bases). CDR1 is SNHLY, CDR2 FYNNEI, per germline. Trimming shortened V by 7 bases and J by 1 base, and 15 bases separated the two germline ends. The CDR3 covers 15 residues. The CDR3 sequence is CASKETGGGTDTQYF. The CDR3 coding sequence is TGTGCCAGCAAAGAAACAGGGGGGGGCACAGATACGCAGTATTTT.

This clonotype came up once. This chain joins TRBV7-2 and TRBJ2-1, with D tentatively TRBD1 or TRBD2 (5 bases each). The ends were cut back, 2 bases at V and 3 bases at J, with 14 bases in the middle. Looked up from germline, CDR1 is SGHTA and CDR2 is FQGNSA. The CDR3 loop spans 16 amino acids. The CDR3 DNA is TGTGCCAGCAGCTTACCCCGGGGCAGGAGCTACAATGAGCAGTTCTTC. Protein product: CASSLPRGRSYNEQFF.

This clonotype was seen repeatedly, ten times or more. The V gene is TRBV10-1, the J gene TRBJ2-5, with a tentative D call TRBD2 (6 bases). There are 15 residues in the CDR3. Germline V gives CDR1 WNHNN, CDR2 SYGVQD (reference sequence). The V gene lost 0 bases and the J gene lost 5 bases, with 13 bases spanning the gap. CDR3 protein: CASSESRPGEETQYF. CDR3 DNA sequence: TGCGCCAGCAGTGAGTCTCGGCCGGGGGAGGAGACCCAGTACTTC.

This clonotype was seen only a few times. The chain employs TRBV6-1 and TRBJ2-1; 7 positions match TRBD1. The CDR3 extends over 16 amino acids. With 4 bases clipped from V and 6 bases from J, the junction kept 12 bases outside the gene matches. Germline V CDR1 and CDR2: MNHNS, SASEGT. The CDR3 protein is CASSVQGQIVTNEQFF. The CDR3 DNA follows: TGTGCCAGCAGTGTCCAGGGACAGATAGTGACCAATGAGCAGTTCTTC.

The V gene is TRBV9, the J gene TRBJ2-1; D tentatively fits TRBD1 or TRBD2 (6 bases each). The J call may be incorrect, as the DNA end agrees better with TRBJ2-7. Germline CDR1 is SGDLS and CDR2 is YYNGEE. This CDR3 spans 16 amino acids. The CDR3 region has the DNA TGTGCCAGCAGCGAAAGGGGGGCGTTATCCTACAATGAGCAGTACTTC. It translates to CASSERGALSYNEQYF.

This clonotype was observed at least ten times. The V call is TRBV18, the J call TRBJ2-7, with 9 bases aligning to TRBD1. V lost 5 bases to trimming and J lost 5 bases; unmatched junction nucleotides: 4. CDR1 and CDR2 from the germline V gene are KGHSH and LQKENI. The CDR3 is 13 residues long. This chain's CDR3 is CASSSTGGNEQYF. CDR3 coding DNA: TGTGCCAGCTCATCCACAGGGGGCAACGAGCAGTACTTC.

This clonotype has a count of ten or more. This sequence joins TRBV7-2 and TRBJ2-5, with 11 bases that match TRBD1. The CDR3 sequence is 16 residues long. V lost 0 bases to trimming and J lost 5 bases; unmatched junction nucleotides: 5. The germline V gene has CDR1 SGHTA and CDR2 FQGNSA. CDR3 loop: CASSLARTGGGETQYF. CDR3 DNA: TGTGCCAGCAGCTTAGCGCGGACAGGGGGCGGGGAGACCCAGTACTTC.

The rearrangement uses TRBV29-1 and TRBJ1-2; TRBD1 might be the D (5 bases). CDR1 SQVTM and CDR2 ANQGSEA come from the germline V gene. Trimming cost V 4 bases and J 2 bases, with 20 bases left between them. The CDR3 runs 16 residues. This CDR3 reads CSVGGLGRGGNYGYTF. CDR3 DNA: TGCAGCGTTGGTGGTTTGGGGAGGGGCGGGAACTATGGCTACACCTTC. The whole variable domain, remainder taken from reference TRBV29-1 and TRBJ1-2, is SAVISQKPSRDICQRGTSLTIQCQVDSQVTMMFWYRQQPGQSLTLIATANQGSEATYESGFVIDKFPISRPNLTFSTLTVSNMSPEDSSIYLCSVGGLGRGGNYGYTFGSGTRLTVV.

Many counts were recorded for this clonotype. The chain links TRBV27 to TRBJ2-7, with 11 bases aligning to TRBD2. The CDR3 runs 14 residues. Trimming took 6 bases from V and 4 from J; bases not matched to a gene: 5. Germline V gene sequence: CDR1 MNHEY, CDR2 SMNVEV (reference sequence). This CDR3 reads CASRVASGGYEQYF. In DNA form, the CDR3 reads TGTGCCAGCAGGGTGGCTAGCGGGGGGTACGAGCAGTACTTC.

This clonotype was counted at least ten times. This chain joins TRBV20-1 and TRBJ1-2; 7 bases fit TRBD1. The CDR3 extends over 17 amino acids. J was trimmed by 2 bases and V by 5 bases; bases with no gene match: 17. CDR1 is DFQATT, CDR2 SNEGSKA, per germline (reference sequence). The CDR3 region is CSAGRQGDFALNYGYTF. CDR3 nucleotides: TGCAGTGCTGGACGACAGGGTGATTTCGCTTTGAACTATGGCTACACCTTC.

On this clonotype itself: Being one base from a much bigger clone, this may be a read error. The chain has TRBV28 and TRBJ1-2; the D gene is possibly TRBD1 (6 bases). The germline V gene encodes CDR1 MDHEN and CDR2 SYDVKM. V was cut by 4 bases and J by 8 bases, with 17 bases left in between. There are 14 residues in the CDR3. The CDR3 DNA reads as TGTGCCAGCAGTTCTCATCAGACAGGTCGCGGCTACACCTTC. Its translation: CASSSHQTGRGYTF.